The 5 T cell receptor beta chains listed next were all sequenced from one sample in a study of T cell repertoires in cytomegalovirus infection. Each CDR3 protein gets one entry after TCRdb re-called the reads with MiXCR. In the table there are 170,000 or so distinct CDR3 sequences, around 15% of which are singletons. Source material: PBMCs. The receptor source for this set is a human donor in good health (CMV status not recorded). Some clones in this sample may be carry-over from other donors' samples.

This clonotype has ten or more counts. The rearrangement uses TRBV12-3 or TRBV12-4 and TRBJ1-1; maybe TRBD1 (5 bases). V dropped 4 bases and J dropped 1 base, with 7 bases sitting between them. The CDR3 consists of 13 residues. DNA for the CDR3: TGTGCCAGCAGTTGGGGGAGGAACACTGAAGCTTTCTTT. Translation gives CASSWGRNTEAFF.

This clonotype showed up many times. The chain links TRBV19 to TRBJ1-5; weak D call: TRBD1 (6 bases). Germline CDR1 is LNHDA and CDR2 is SQIVND (reference sequence). The V end was cut by 6 bases, the J end by 7 bases, with 22 bases between. The CDR3 runs 16 residues. CDR3 loop: CASRELGTGAGQPQHF. CDR3 nucleotide sequence: TGTGCCAGTAGAGAATTAGGGACGGGGGCTGGGCAGCCCCAGCATTTT.

A few counts support this clonotype. The rearrangement links TRBV7-9 to TRBJ2-7; 9 positions agree with TRBD2. CDR1 is SEHNR, CDR2 FQNEAQ, per germline (reference sequence). V shed 3 bases and J 5 bases; nucleotides not matched to a gene: 5. The CDR3 consists of 14 residues. CDR3 amino acids: CASSFGREGNEQYF. CDR3 in DNA: TGTGCCAGCAGCTTCGGGCGGGAGGGCAACGAGCAGTACTTC.

This clonotype was detected only a few times. The V call is TRBV6-2 or TRBV6-3, the J call TRBJ2-7; D possibly uses TRBD1 or TRBD2 (5 bases each). This CDR3 spans 16 amino acids. The V gene's germline CDR1 is MNHEY and CDR2 SVGEGT. The V gene lost 2 bases and the J gene lost 1 base, with 15 bases spanning the gap. In nucleotides, the CDR3 is TGTGCCAGCAGTTACGCGAGTGGATGGGGGTCCTACGAGCAGTACTTC. It specifies CASSYASGWGSYEQYF.

This clonotype was detected many times. The CDR3 DNA reads as TGTGCCAGCAGCCCCTCGGAGCGGGGGATTTTCGGAGAGACCCAGTACTTC. The encoded protein is CASSPSERGIFGETQYF. The rearrangement joins TRBV7-2 to TRBJ2-5; TRBD2 aligns across 8 bases. V trimming: 5 bases; J trimming: 4 bases; junction bases outside the gene matches: 15. CDR1 SGHTA and CDR2 FQGNSA come from the germline V gene. The CDR3 has 17 amino acids.